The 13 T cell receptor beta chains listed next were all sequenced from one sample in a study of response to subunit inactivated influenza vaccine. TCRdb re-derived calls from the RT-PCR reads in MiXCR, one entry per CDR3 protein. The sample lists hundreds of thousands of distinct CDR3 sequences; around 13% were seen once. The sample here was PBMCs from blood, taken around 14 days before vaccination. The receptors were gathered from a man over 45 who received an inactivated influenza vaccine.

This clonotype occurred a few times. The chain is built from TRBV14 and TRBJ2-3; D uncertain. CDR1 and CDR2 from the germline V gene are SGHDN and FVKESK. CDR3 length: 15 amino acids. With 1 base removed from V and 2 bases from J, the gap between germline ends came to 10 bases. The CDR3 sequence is CASSQVGRYTDTQYF. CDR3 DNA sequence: TGTGCCAGCAGCCAAGTAGGGCGGTACACAGATACGCAGTATTTT.

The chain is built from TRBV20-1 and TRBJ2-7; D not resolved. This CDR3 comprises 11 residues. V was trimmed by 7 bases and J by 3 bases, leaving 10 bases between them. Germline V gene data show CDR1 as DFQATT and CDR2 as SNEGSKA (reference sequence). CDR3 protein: CSELKGYEQYF. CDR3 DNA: TGCAGTGAGTTGAAGGGCTACGAGCAGTACTTC.

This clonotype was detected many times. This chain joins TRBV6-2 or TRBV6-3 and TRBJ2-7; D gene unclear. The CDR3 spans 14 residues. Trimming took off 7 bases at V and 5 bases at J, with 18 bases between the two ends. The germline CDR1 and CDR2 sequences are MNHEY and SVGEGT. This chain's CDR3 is CASNLSGPRNEQYF. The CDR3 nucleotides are TGTGCCAGCAATTTATCCGGACCCCGAAACGAGCAGTACTTC.

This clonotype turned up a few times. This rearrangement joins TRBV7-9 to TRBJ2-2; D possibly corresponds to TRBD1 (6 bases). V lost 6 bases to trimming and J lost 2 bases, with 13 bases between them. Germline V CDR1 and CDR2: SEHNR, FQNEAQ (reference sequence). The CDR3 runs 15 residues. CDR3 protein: CASRTRDTNTGELFF. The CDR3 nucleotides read TGTGCCAGCAGGACCCGGGACACCAACACCGGGGAGCTGTTTTTT.

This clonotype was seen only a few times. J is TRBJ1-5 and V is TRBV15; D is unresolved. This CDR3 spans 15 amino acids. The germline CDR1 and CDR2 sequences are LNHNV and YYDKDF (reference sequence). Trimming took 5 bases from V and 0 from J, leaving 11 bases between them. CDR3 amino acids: CATSRGTYSNQPQHF. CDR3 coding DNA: TGTGCCACCAGCCGAGGCACGTATAGCAATCAGCCCCAGCATTTT.

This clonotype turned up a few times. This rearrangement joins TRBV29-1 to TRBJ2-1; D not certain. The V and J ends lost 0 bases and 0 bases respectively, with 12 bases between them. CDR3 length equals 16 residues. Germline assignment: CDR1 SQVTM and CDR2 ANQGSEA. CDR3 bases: TGCAGCGTTGAAGACTTGCGTGAGACCTCCTACAATGAGCAGTTCTTC. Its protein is CSVEDLRETSYNEQFF.

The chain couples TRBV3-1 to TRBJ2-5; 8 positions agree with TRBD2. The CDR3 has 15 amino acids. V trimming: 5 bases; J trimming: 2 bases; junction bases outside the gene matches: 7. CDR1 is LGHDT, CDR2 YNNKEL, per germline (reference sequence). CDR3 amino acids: CASSFAGGIQETQYF. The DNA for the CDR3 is TGTGCCAGCAGCTTCGCGGGAGGTATACAAGAGACCCAGTACTTC.

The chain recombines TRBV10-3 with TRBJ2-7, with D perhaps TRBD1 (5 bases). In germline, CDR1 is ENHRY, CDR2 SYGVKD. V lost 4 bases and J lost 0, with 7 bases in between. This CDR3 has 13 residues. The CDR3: CAISVTVSYEQYF. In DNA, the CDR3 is TGTGCCATCAGTGTGACAGTCTCCTACGAGCAGTACTTC.

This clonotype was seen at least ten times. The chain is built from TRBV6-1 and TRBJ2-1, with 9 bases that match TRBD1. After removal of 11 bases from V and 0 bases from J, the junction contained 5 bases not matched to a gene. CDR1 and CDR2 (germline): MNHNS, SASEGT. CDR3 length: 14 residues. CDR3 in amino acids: CAGGTGSSYNEQFF. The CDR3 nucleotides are TGTGCCGGGGGGACAGGGAGCTCCTACAATGAGCAGTTCTTC.

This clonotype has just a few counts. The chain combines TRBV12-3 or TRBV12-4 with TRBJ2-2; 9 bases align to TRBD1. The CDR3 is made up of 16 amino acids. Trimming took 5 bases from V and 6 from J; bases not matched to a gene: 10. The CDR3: CASSIYGQGRAGELFF. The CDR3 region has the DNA TGTGCCAGCAGTATTTACGGACAGGGGCGTGCCGGGGAGCTGTTTTTT.

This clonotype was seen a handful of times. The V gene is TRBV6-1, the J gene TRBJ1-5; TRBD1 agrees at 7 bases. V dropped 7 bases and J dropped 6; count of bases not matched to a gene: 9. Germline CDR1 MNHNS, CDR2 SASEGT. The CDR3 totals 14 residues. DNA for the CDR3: TGTGCCAGCACTCCCGACAGGGAGAGTCAGCCCCAGCATTTT. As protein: CASTPDRESQPQHF.

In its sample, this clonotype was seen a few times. The CDR3 protein is CASSSNRPRANYGYTF. For the CDR3, the DNA is TGTGCCAGCAGTTCCAATCGACCGAGGGCGAACTATGGCTACACCTTC. J is TRBJ1-2 and V is TRBV6-5; D uncertain. Germline V CDR1 and CDR2: MNHEY, SVGAGI. The CDR3 is 16 residues long. Trimming stripped 4 bases from V and 2 bases from J, with 17 bases between.

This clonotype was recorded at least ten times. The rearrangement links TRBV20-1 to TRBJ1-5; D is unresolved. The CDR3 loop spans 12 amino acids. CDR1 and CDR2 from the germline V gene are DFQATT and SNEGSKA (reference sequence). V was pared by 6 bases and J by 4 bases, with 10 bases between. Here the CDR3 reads CSASRLNQPQHF. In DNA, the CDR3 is TGCAGTGCCTCCCGGCTTAATCAGCCCCAGCATTTT.